This entry concerns a single TCR beta chain. The data belong to a study of PD-1 blockade in mismatch repair-deficient tumors. Using immunoSEQ multiplex PCR, the repertoire was profiled, and TCRdb retains in-frame clones only, with some absent. The sample has approximately 100,000 clones, roughly four fifths seen once; the top ten hold about 6.3%. The CDR3 is 15 amino acids. V was cut by 2 bases and J by 16 bases, with 24 bases left in between. The germline V gene has CDR1 MNHNY and CDR2 SVGAGI (reference sequence). Mismatch repair deficiency was confirmed in all patients, by PCR or immunohistochemistry.

The source is an adult with mismatch repair-deficient cancer. V usage is TRBV6-6 and J usage is TRBJ2-4; weak D call: TRBD2 (5 bases). This specimen was peripheral blood, taken less than 37 weeks after starting pembrolizumab. The CDR3 coding sequence is TGTGCCAGCAGTTACCGCCCCCTAGCCAGCGAGCTACCCTACTTC. Its protein is CASSYRPLASELPYF.